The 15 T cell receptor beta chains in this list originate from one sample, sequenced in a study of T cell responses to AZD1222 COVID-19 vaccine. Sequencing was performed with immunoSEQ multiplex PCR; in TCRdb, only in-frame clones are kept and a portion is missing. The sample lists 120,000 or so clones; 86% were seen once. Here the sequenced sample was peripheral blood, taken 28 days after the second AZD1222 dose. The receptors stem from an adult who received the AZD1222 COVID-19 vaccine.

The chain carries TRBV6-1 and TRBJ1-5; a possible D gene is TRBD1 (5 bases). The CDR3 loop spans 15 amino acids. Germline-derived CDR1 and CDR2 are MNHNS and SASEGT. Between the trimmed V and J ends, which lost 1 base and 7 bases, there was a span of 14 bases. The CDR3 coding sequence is TGTGCCAGCAGTGAAGAGGCCAGGGCGCGCCAGCCCCAGCATTTT. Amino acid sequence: CASSEEARARQPQHF.

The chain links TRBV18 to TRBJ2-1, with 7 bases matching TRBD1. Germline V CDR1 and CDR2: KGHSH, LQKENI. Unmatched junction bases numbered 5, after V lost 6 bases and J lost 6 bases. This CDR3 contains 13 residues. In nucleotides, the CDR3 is TGTGCCAGCTCCCTAGGGACAGTCAATGAGCAGTTCTTC. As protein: CASSLGTVNEQFF.

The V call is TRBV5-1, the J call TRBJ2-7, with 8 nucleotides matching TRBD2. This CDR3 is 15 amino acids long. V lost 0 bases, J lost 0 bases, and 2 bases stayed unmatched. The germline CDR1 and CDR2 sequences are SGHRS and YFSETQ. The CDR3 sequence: CASSLVAGGSYEQYF. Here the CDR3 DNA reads TGCGCCAGCAGCTTGGTTGCGGGAGGCTCCTACGAGCAGTACTTC.

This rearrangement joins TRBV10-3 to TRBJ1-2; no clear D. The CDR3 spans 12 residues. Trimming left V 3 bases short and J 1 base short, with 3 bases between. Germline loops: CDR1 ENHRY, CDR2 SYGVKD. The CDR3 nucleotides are TGTGCCATCAGTGAACTTAACTATGGCTACACCTTC. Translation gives CAISELNYGYTF.

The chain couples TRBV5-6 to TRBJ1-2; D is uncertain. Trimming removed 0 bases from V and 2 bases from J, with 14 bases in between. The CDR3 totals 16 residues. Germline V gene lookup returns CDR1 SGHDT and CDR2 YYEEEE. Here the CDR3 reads CASSLGRPLANYGYTF. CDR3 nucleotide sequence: TGTGCCAGCAGCTTGGGCAGGCCGCTCGCCAACTATGGCTACACCTTC.

In nucleotides, the CDR3 is TGTGCCTGGAGTGTAGGGACACGCTTACGTGGCACAGATACGCAGTATTTT. It specifies CAWSVGTRLRGTDTQYF. The chain uses TRBV30 and TRBJ2-3, with a possible D match to TRBD1 (6 bases). Germline CDR1 GTSNPN, CDR2 SVGIG (reference sequence). The CDR3 has 17 residues. Trimming cost V 0 bases and J 1 base, with 17 bases left between them.

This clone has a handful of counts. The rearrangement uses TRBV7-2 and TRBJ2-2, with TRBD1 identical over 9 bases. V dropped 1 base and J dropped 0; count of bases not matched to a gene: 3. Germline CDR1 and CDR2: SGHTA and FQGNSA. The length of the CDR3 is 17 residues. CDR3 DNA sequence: TGTGCCAGCAGCTTAGACGGGACAGGGACGAACACCGGGGAGCTGTTTTTT. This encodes CASSLDGTGTNTGELFF.

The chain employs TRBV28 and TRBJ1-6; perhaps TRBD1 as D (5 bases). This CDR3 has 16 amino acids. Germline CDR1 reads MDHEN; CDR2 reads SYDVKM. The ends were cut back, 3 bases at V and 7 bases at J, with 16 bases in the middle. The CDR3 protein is CASSFFVGPSNSPLHF. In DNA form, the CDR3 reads TGTGCCAGCAGTTTTTTTGTGGGACCGAGCAATTCACCCCTCCACTTT.

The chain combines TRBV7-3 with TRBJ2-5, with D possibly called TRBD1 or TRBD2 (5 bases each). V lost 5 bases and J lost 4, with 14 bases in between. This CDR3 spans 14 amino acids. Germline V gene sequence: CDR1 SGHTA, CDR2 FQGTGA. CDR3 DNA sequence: TGTGCCAGCAGCCGTAATGGGGGAACAGAGACCCAGTACTTC. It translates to CASSRNGGTETQYF. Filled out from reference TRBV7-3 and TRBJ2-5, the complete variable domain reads GAGVSQTPSNKVTEKGKYVELRCDPISGHTALYWYRQSLGQGPEFLIYFQGTGAADDSGLPNDRFFAVRPEGSVSTLKIQRTERGDSAVYLCASSRNGGTETQYFGPGTRLLVL.

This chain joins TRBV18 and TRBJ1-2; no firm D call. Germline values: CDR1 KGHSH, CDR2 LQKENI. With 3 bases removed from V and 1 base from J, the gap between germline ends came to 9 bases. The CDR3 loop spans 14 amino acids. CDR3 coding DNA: TGTGCCAGCTCACCTCCGAGCAATAACTATGGCTACACCTTC. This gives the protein CASSPPSNNYGYTF.

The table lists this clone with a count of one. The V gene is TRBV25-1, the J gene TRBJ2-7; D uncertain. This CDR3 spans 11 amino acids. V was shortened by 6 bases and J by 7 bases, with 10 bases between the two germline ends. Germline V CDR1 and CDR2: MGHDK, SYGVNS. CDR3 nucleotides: TGTGCCAGCAGCTCCGATGAAGAGCAGTACTTC. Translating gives CASSSDEEQYF.

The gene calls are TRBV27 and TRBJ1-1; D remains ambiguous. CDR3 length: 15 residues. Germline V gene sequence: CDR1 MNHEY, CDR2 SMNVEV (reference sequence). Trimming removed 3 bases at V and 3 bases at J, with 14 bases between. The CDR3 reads CASSFGLRADTEAFF. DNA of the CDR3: TGTGCCAGCAGTTTTGGGTTGAGGGCGGACACTGAAGCTTTCTTT.

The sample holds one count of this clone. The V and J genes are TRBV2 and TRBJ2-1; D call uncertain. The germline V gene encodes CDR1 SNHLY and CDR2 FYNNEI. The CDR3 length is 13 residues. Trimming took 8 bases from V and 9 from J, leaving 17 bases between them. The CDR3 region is CASLEGPKGEQFF. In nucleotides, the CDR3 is TGTGCCAGCTTGGAAGGACCCAAGGGTGAGCAGTTCTTC.

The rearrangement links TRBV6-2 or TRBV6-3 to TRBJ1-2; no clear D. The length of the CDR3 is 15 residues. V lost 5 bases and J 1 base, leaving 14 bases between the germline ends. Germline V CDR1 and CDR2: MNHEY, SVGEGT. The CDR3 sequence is CASSPPGPNNYGYTF. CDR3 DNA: TGTGCCAGCAGTCCCCCTGGACCGAATAACTATGGCTACACCTTC.

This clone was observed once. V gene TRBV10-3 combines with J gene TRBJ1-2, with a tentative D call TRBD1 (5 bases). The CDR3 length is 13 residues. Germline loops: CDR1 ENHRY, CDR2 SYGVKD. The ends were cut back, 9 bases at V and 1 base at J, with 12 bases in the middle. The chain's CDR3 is CAIRQGSNYGYTF. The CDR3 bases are TGTGCCATTCGGCAGGGTAGTAACTATGGCTACACCTTC.